These 15 T cell receptor beta chains were all obtained from the same sample, sequenced in a study of blood T cell repertoires in COVID-19. Sequencing used immunoSEQ multiplex PCR; TCRdb keeps in-frame clones, though not all of them. This sample has about 410,000 clones, with approximately 89% found just once. Source material: peripheral blood. Receptors were obtained from a woman aged 40 to 50 with COVID-19, enrolled during active disease.

The rearrangement links TRBV28 to TRBJ1-4, with 7 bases matching TRBD1. The trim removed 5 bases at V and 8 bases at J, leaving 11 bases unmatched. This CDR3 has 15 residues. Germline V lookup: CDR1 MDHEN, CDR2 SYDVKM. The CDR3 DNA is TGTGCCAGCAGTAGGCAGGGGGAGCAATACGAAAAACTGTTTTTT. It encodes CASSRQGEQYEKLFF. Based on the CDR3 plus reference TRBV28 and TRBJ1-4, the full variable domain is DVKVTQSSRYLVKRTGEKVFLECVQDMDHENMFWYRQDPGLGLRLIYFSYDVKMKEKGDIPEGYSVSREKKERFSLILESASTNQTSMYLCASSRQGEQYEKLFFGSGTQLSVL.

The V call is TRBV29-1, the J call TRBJ2-3; 9 nucleotides agree with TRBD1. The V gene's germline CDR1 is SQVTM and CDR2 ANQGSEA. This CDR3 has 15 amino acids. V was clipped by 6 bases and J by 0 bases; unmatched bases: 7. CDR3 residues: CSVGWTGASTDTQYF. The CDR3 coding sequence is TGCAGCGTCGGTTGGACAGGGGCGAGCACAGATACGCAGTATTTT.

The chain couples TRBV30 to TRBJ1-2, with a weak D call TRBD1 (6 bases). V dropped 0 bases and J dropped 7 bases, with 12 bases sitting between them. Germline CDR1 is GTSNPN and CDR2 is SVGIG (reference sequence). The CDR3 spans 13 residues. CDR3 bases: TGTGCCTGGAGTGTACAGGGTGGGGTTGGCTACACCTTC. This encodes CAWSVQGGVGYTF.

The chain carries TRBV29-1 and TRBJ1-4; D gene ambiguous. The germline CDR1 and CDR2 sequences are SQVTM and ANQGSEA. The CDR3 length is 15 residues. With 4 bases removed from V and 3 bases from J, the gap between germline ends came to 15 bases. CDR3 DNA: TGCAGCGTTGGTGGCACCGGACTGTCTAATGAAAAACTGTTTTTT. This translates into CSVGGTGLSNEKLFF.

This clone was seen only once. The chain uses TRBV20-1 and TRBJ2-1, with D tentatively TRBD1 (5 bases). The germline V gene has CDR1 DFQATT and CDR2 SNEGSKA (reference sequence). Trimming stripped 2 bases from V and 9 bases from J, with 8 bases between. The CDR3 consists of 11 residues. The CDR3 DNA reads as TGCAGTGCTAGATCAGGGTTTGAGCAGTTCTTC. This translates into CSARSGFEQFF.

Concerning this clone: Within the sample, other DNA sequences also encode this same CDR3. This chain joins TRBV12-3 or TRBV12-4 and TRBJ1-1, with D perhaps matching TRBD1 (5 bases). CDR3 length equals 13 residues. V was shortened by 1 base and J by 4 bases, with 7 bases between the two germline ends. The CDR3 spells CASSLGQRTEAFF. CDR3 nucleotide sequence: TGTGCCAGCAGTTTAGGACAGCGCACTGAAGCTTTCTTT.

This chain connects TRBV5-1 to TRBJ1-1, with TRBD1 as a possible D gene (6 bases). The CDR3 loop spans 15 amino acids. The germline V gene has CDR1 SGHRS and CDR2 YFSETQ. V lost 3 bases and J 5 bases, leaving 17 bases between the germline ends. The CDR3 nucleotides read TGCGCCAGCAGCTATCGGACAGATGCGGGTACTGAAGCTTTCTTT. It yields the protein CASSYRTDAGTEAFF.

The chain employs TRBV6-6 and TRBJ1-1; 10 bases are a match to TRBD1. Trimming took 8 bases from V and 5 from J; bases not matched to a gene: 11. The CDR3 totals 15 residues. The V gene's germline CDR1 is MNHNY and CDR2 SVGAGI (reference sequence). CDR3 in DNA: TGTGCCAGCGGGACAGGGGATGGGAAAAGGACTGAAGCTTTCTTT. It encodes CASGTGDGKRTEAFF.

Remarks on this clone: Other nucleotide sequences from this sample produce the same CDR3. The chain uses TRBV6-2 or TRBV6-3 and TRBJ1-1; D is possibly TRBD1 (6 bases). From germline, CDR1 is MNHEY and CDR2 SVGEGT. The CDR3 loop spans 12 amino acids. V dropped 6 bases and J dropped 5 bases, with 10 bases sitting between them. The CDR3 region has the DNA TGTGCCAGCAGCTTACAGGGAACTGAAGCTTTCTTT. The encoded protein is CASSLQGTEAFF.

The chain carries TRBV11-3 and TRBJ2-7; D might be TRBD1 (6 bases). Trimming stripped 3 bases from V and 3 bases from J, with 9 bases between. CDR1 is SGHNT and CDR2 is YENEEA in the germline V gene. The CDR3 spans 13 residues. The CDR3 DNA sequence: TGTGCCAGCAGCTTTACACAGGGCTACGAGCAGTACTTC. Translating it yields CASSFTQGYEQYF.

This clone has only one observation. The rearrangement uses TRBV6-5 and TRBJ1-1; D call uncertain. The CDR3 is 13 amino acids. CDR1 is MNHEY and CDR2 is SVGAGI in the germline V gene. V was clipped by 2 bases and J by 10 bases, with 14 bases between them. The CDR3 region has the DNA TGTGCCAGCAGTTACAGCAGCAGGAATGCAGCTTTCTTT. Translating gives CASSYSSRNAAFF.

The chain joins TRBV7-8 to TRBJ2-7; 13 nucleotides agree with TRBD2. Unmatched junction bases numbered 6, after V lost 2 bases and J lost 2 bases. This CDR3 is built from 17 residues. Per germline, CDR1 SGHVS and CDR2 FQNEAQ. The CDR3 spells CASSLTSGRGITYEQYF. DNA for the CDR3: TGTGCCAGCAGCTTAACTAGCGGGAGGGGGATAACCTACGAGCAGTACTTC. Looking up the rest from reference TRBV7-8 and TRBJ2-7 gives the full variable domain: GAGVSQSPRYKVAKRGQDVALRCDPISGHVSLFWYQQALGQGPEFLTYFQNEAQLDKSGLPSDRFFAERPEGSVSTLKIQRTQQEDSAVYLCASSLTSGRGITYEQYFGPGTRLTVT.

The gene calls are TRBV2 and TRBJ2-7; 8 bases are shared with TRBD1. V trimming: 6 bases; J trimming: 4 bases; junction bases outside the gene matches: 11. Looked up from germline, CDR1 is SNHLY and CDR2 is FYNNEI. CDR3 length: 15 amino acids. The DNA of the CDR3 is TGTGCCAGCAGGAGGAATTTGGACAGGGCATACGAGCAGTACTTC. Translation: CASRRNLDRAYEQYF.

This chain uses TRBV29-1 with TRBJ2-2, with a possible D match to TRBD2 (7 bases). Germline V gene data show CDR1 as SQVTM and CDR2 as ANQGSEA. Trimming took 7 bases from V and 0 from J, leaving 15 bases between them. The CDR3 extends over 15 amino acids. The CDR3 region has the DNA TGCAGCGCCAGAGGGGGGGTTGCGAACACCGGGGAGCTGTTTTTT. Translation gives CSARGGVANTGELFF.

The chain employs TRBV14 and TRBJ1-1; a possible D gene is TRBD1 (5 bases). Germline CDR1 reads SGHDN; CDR2 reads FVKESK. Trimming cost V 0 bases and J 3 bases, with 14 bases left between them. The CDR3 has 16 amino acids. This CDR3 is CASSQDRGFYYTEAFF. In DNA form, the CDR3 reads TGTGCCAGCAGCCAAGATAGGGGCTTCTACTACACTGAAGCTTTCTTT.